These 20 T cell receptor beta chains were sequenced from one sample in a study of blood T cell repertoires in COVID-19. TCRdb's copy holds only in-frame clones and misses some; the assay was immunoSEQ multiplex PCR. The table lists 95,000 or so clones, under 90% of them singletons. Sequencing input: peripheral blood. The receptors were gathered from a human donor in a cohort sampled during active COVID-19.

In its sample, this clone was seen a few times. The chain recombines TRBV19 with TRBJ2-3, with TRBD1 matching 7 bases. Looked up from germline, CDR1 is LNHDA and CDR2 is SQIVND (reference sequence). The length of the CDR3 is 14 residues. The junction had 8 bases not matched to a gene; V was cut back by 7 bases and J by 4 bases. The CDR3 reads CASTQGVGADTQYF. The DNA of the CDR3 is TGTGCCAGTACTCAGGGGGTGGGGGCAGATACGCAGTATTTT.

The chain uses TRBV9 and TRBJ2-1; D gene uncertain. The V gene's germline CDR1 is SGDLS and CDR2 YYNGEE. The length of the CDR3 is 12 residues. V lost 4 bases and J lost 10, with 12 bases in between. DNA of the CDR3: TGTGCCAGCAGCAAGTCAGGAAAGGAGCAGTTCTTC. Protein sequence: CASSKSGKEQFF.

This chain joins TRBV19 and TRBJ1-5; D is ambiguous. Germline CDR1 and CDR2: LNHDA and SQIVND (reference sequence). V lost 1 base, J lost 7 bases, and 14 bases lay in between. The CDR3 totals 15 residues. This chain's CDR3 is CASSIVSAAGQPQHF. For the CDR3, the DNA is TGTGCCAGTAGTATAGTTTCGGCCGCGGGCCAGCCCCAGCATTTT.

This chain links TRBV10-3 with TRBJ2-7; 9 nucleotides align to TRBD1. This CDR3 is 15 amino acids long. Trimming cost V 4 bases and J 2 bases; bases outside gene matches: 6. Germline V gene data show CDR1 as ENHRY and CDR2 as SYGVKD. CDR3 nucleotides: TGTGCCATCAGTGGGGGGACAGGGTCAACCTACGAGCAGTACTTC. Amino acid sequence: CAISGGTGSTYEQYF.

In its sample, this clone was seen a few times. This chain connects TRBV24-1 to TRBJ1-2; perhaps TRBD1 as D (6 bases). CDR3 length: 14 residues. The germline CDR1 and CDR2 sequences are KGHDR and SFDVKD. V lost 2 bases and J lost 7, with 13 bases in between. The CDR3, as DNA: TGTGCCACCAGTGATTCACAGGGTACGGGTGGCTACACCTTC. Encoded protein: CATSDSQGTGGYTF.

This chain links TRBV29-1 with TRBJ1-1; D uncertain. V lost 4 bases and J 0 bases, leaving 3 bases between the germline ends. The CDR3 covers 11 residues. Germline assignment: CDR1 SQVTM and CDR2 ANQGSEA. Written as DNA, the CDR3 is TGCAGCGTTGCATTGAACACTGAAGCTTTCTTT. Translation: CSVALNTEAFF.

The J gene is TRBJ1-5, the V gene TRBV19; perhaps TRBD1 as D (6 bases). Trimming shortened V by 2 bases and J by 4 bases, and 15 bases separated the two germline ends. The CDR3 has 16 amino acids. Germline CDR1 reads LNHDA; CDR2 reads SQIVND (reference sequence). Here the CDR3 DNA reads TGTGCCAGTAGTATACCGGGCAGGGGTAGTAATCAGCCCCAGCATTTT. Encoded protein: CASSIPGRGSNQPQHF.

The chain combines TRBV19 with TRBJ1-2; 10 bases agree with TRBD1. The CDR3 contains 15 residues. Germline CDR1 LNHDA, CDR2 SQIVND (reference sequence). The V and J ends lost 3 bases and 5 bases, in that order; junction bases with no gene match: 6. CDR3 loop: CASSMPGQGKYGYTF. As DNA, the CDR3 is TGTGCCAGTAGTATGCCGGGACAGGGGAAATATGGCTACACCTTC.

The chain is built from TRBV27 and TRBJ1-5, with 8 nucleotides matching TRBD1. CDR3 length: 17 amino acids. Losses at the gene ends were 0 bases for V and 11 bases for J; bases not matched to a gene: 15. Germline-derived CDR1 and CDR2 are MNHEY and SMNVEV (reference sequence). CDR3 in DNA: TGTGCCAGCAGTTTATCGGGGACCGGGACAGGAAAACGAACCCAGCATTTT. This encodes CASSLSGTGTGKRTQHF.

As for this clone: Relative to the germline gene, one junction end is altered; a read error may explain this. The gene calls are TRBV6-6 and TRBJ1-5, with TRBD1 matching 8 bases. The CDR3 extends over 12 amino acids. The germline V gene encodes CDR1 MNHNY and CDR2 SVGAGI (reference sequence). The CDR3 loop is CASSYPQGAKDF. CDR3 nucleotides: TGTGCCAGCAGTTACCCTCAGGGGGCCAAGGATTTT.

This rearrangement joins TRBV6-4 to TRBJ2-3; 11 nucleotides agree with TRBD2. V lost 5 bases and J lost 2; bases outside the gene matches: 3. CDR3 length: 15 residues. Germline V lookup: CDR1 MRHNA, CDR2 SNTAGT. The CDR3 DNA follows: TGTGCCAGCAGTCGACTAGCGGGAAACACAGATACGCAGTATTTT. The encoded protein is CASSRLAGNTDTQYF.

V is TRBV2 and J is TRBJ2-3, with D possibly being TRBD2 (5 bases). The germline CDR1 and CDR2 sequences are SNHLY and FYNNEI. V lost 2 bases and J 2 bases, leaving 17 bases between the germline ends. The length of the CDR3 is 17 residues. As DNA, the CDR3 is TGTGCCAGCAGTGAAAGGACTCTCACTTCTACCACAGATACGCAGTATTTT. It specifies CASSERTLTSTTDTQYF.

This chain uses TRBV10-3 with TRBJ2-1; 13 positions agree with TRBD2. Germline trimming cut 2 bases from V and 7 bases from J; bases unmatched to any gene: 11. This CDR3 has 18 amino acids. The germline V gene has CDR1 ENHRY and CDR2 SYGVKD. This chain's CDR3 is CAISEPGLAGRRTNEQFF. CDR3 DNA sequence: TGTGCCATCAGTGAGCCGGGACTAGCGGGAAGGAGGACAAATGAGCAGTTCTTC.

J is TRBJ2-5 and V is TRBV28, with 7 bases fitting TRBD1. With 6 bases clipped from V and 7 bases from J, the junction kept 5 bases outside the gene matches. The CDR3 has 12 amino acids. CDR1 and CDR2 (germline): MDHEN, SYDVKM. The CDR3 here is CASSQQGRTQYF. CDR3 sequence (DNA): TGTGCCAGCAGCCAACAGGGGAGGACCCAGTACTTC.

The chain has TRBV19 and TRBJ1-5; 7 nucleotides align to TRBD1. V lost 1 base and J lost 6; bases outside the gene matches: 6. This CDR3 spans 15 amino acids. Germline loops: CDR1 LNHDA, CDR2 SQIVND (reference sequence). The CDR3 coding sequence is TGTGCCAGTAGTATAGGACAGGGAATGCGTCAGCCCCAGCATTTT. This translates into CASSIGQGMRQPQHF.

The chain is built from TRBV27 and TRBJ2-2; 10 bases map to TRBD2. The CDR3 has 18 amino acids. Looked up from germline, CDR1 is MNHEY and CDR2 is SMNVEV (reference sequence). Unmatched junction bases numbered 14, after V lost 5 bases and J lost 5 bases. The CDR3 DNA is TGTGCCAGCAGTCCGTACTACCTAGCGGGAGAGGGGACCGGGGAGCTGTTTTTT. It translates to CASSPYYLAGEGTGELFF.

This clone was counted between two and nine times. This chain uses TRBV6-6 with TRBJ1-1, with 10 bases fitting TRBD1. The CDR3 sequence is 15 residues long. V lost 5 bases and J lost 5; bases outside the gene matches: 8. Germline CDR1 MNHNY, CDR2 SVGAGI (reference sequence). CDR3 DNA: TGTGCCAGCAGTCCGCCGGGACAGGGGAGGACTGAAGCTTTCTTT. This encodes CASSPPGQGRTEAFF.

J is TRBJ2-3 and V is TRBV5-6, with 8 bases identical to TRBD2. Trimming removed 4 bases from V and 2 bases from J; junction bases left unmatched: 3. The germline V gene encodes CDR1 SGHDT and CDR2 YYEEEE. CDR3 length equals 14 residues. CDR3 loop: CASSGGGYTDTQYF. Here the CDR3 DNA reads TGTGCCAGCAGCGGCGGGGGGTACACAGATACGCAGTATTTT.

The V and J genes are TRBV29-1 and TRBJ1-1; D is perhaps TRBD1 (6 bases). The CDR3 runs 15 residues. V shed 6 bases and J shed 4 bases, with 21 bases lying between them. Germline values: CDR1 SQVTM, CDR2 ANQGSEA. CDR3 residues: CSVGTGNSEGTEAFF. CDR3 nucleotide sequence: TGCAGCGTGGGCACAGGGAATTCAGAAGGCACTGAAGCTTTCTTT.

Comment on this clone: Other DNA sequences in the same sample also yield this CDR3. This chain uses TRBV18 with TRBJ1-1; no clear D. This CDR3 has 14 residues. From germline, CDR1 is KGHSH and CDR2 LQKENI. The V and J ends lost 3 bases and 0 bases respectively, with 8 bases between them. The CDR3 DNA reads TGTGCCAGCTCACCCCAGGAATTGAACACTGAAGCTTTCTTT. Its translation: CASSPQELNTEAFF. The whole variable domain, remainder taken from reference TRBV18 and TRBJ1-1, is NAGVMQNPRHLVRRRGQEARLRCSPMKGHSHVYWYRQLPEEGLKFMVYLQKENIIDESGMPKERFSAEFPKEGPSILRIQQVVRGDSAAYFCASSPQELNTEAFFGQGTRLTVV.